The present T cell receptor beta chain was sequenced within a study of cytomegalovirus exposure and HLA in healthy donors (dated by TCRdb to about 2017). In the study overall: According to an earlier analysis of 587 of the donors, about 180 million T cells yielded some 120 million unique TCR beta sequences and 276 Gb of sequence data. A later analysis re-examined previously published TCR beta repertoires from more than 650 donors and added high-resolution HLA genotyping to investigate patterns of TCR occurrence. Class I and class II HLA loci were covered by the typing at four-digit resolution. All discovery cohort repertoires had been generated using a single sequencing platform. To predict cytomegalovirus infection status, the study brought together high-throughput TCR immunosequencing, statistical association of individual TCRs with disease status, and machine learning. Roughly 5 DR-DQ haplotypes were handled as single units for association and clustering, since linkage in the cohort was strong. The study used immunosequencing to profile the T cell repertoires of under 700 subjects and linked those repertoires to cytomegalovirus serostatus. The number of typed donors differed by locus: about 620-640 for A, B, C, DRB1 and DQB1; 500 to 550 for DQA1; approximately 600 for DPA1; and about 450 for DPB1. The later analysis used no new phenotypic data to find candidate immune exposures, relying instead on TCR beta sequences and their occurrence across donors. An earlier analysis of some 500 of the donors used high-throughput TCR beta sequencing to judge whether each TCR beta V gene segment behaved as functional or pseudogenic. Of the roughly 410 genotyped donors, roughly 80% were placed in the genetic ancestry cluster associated with self-reported Caucasian donors. An early release that covered roughly 600 HLA-typed donors contained approximately 300 gigabases of sequencing data and tens of millions of unique TCR sequences. The study aimed to test whether signatures of past pathogen exposure could be identified by cataloging public T cell receptors. Donor age, sex, ethnicity and CMV serostatus were collected together with the repertoire data. On average, roughly 240,000 unique TCR beta nucleotide sequences were sequenced per donor among more than 350 genotyped donors of the cohort, with roughly 18% of those sequences being non-productive. In a later genetic analysis, genome-wide SNP genotypes for about 55% of the roughly 700 donors were used, and that subset was treated as a discovery cohort. Besides the first cohort of 500 to 700 subjects, a separate validation cohort made up of 120 or so different subjects was used.

Remarks on this clone: Its binding antigen is unknown. Within one base of it there is no much larger clone, and no base qualities were kept.

Findings and caveats that apply to the study as a whole: The authors suggested that the approach could potentially be generalized to other disease states and immunological phenotypes. Strong co-occurrence of HLA alleles, especially DR and DQ, made assigning TCR associations to individual alleles difficult. For the cohort, immune exposure information was limited to CMV serostatus. In a later analysis, some 18,000 TCR beta sequences were associated with specific HLA alleles at a false discovery rate of 0.05. A group of highly shared sequence variants was considered likely to be a technical artifact of the sequencing pipeline. In a later analysis, HLA-associated TCR beta chains were found to be more clonally expanded and to have lower generation probabilities than equally common non-associated chains. Because counts were too low, under 20 rarely observed V segments, including chromosome 9 orphons, were left out of the earlier analysis of 500 to 750 of the donors. Broadly in line with IMGT annotations, most TCR beta V segments showed up in productive rearrangements about 87% or about 30% of the time in an earlier analysis of roughly 590 of the donors. A further reported finding was that TCR beta sequences accurately predicted the HLA-A and HLA-B alleles for most subjects in the first cohort. A later analysis found that TCR association rates varied across HLA loci, with DRB1 alleles showing the most associated TCRs and HLA-C alleles the fewest. In a later genetic analysis, a missense DCLRE1C variant was associated with V-gene and J-gene trimming of TCR beta chains, and the association was replicated in an independent cohort. Because the 87-base-pair reads could not distinguish some IMGT-functional V segments, including TRBV6-2 and TRBV6-3, those segments were excluded. The study listed over 150 TCR beta chains as associated with cytomegalovirus. In this cohort, only TCR beta chains were sequenced, and detectable features were limited by the absence of alpha or paired-chain data. Because HLA typing was unavailable for some donors at each locus, only the typed subset was used in association tests. In a later analysis, several top co-occurrence clusters were reported to appear linked to parvovirus B19, influenza, CMV and Epstein-Barr virus. A later genetic analysis reported fewer N-insertions in productive TCRs among donors in an Asian-associated ancestry cluster than the 666-donor mean. In a later analysis, most CMV-associated TCR beta chains were found to appear HLA-restricted, with HLA associations seemingly driven largely by CMV exposure. A few of the identified cytomegalovirus-associated TCR beta chains were confirmed in vitro to be specific for cytomegalovirus antigens. While some public TCRs were present in many individuals, most TCR sequences turned up only very rarely across donors. Correlated functional status among segregating V segments might reflect linkage disequilibrium, but an unknown experimental factor could not be ruled out. The presence/absence analyses assumed that sequencing depth was roughly uniform across donors, and that assumption may not be true. The classifier was reported to diagnose cytomegalovirus status with high specificity and sensitivity in both the original cohort and the validation cohort.

The CDR3 runs 15 amino acids, cysteine and phenylalanine included. Only the CDR3 part of the read is kept: 45 bases, read in frame from the first base. A distance of 10 bases separates the germline ends of V and J, which lose 5 bases and 0 bases respectively. The germline V gene (reference sequence) gives CDR1 as MNHEY and CDR2 as SMNVEV. The cohort was made up of several hundred healthy bone marrow donors. At the time of sampling, every cohort member was nominally healthy, though immune exposures that went unrecorded were likely present. The donor tested CMV seropositive and was one of the 289 seropositive cohort members. Each donor provided a peripheral blood sample, and peripheral blood mononuclear cells were used for TCR beta sequencing. Genomic DNA extraction from the blood cell samples was performed with the Qiagen DNeasy Blood Extraction Kit. The library was prepared using the immunoSEQ multiplex PCR assay. The multiplex PCR relied on a mix of 60 forward primers for TCR Vbeta segments and 13 reverse primers for TCR Jbeta segments. A multiplex PCR assay on genomic DNA amplified the CDR3 region of rearranged TCR beta genes. On the Illumina HiSeq System, the amplified TCR beta libraries were sequenced as 87-base-pair reads. Concerning the study's data processing: Across the 600 to 700 repertoires, a later analysis counted 80 million or so unique TCR beta chains, roughly 11 million of which were shared by at least two donors. To remove PCR and sequencing errors, raw reads were error-corrected and collapsed into unique sequences using a nearest-neighbor algorithm that merged closely related sequences. V, D and J gene segments were assigned by aligning CDR3 sequences to IMGT reference sequences. For a sequence to be retained, a match of at least six nucleotides to both a V gene segment and a J gene segment was required. Rearrangements were classified as productive when the CDR3 lacked stop codons and remained in frame with V and J, and all other rearrangements were classified as non-productive. Following IMGT convention, CDR3 was defined as the stretch from the second conserved V-encoded cysteine up to the conserved J-encoded phenylalanine. In an earlier analysis of around 540 of the donors, sequences lacking an unambiguous match to a single V gene segment were excluded. An earlier analysis of fewer than 750 of the donors classified V segments as functional when productive rearrangements were above 56.7% and as segregating when the standard deviation between donors was above 5%. A statistical classification framework was built for diagnosing cytomegalovirus status from the catalog of TCR beta chain sequences. A later analysis assigned V and J genes by comparing TCR nucleotide sequences with IMGT/GENE-DB human TR gene sequences. Using the TCRdist pipeline, a later analysis assigned CDR3 sequences along with most-parsimonious VDJ recombination scenarios. In a later analysis, each TCR beta chain was defined by its CDR3 amino acid sequence together with its V-gene family, and reads lacking a unique V-gene family were excluded. A later analysis removed nearly 600 highly shared, low-generation-probability nucleotide sequences to deal with suspected cross-contamination and a sequencing artifact. In a later analysis, a clonal expansion index was calculated for each public chain from normalized within-repertoire ranks of inferred template counts. In a later analysis, generation probabilities were computed with a VDJ recombination model fitted to out-of-frame rearrangements, and the resulting probabilities were checked against IGoR. In a later analysis, hypergeometric tests were used to score TCR-TCR, TCR-HLA and TCR-CMV co-occurrence, with a repertoire-size bias correction applied to TCR pairs. False discovery rates were estimated in a later analysis by permuting HLA or CMV assignments 20 times. In a later analysis, co-occurring TCRs were grouped using DBSCAN, and TCRdist sequence similarity was added for clustering within HLA-allele-positive subsets. For co-occurrence clustering, repertoires with fewer than 30,000 or more than 120,000 public chains were excluded, along with four to six repertoires with anomalous nucleotide sharing. The table was pulled from immuneACCESS by TCRdb, which kept in-frame rearrangements only. Such tables lose some clones; where checked, under half of the loss comes from unresolved V genes, and the rest has no known cause. V and J calls and clone size are copied from that table; D and trimming were computed from the DNA. This sample has about 150,000 clones in its table, and 70% to 90% of those were observed once. Around 6% of the sample goes to the ten largest clones.

Sequenced material: PBMCs. Recombination connected TRBV27 to TRBJ1-4, with a weak D call of TRBD1 (5 bases match). This TCR was recovered from a woman aged 40-49 years in good health and CMV-seropositive. The CDR3 protein: CASSNRLATNEKLFF. The bases are TGTGCCAGCAGTAACAGGCTTGCAACTAATGAAAAACTGTTTTTT.